The 20 T cell receptor beta chains below were found in one sample sequenced in a study of T cells in Graves' hyperthyroidism and ophthalmopathy. TCR beta CDR3 regions were amplified from RNA transcripts. First-round RT-PCR with HTBI primers amplified the TCR CDR3 region. TCRdb processed the multiplex PCR reads anew with MiXCR; each CDR3 protein has one entry. The table lists about 520,000 distinct CDR3 sequences, under 25% of them singletons. The sample was blood. These receptor sequences come from a man younger than 30 with Graves' hyperthyroidism.

This clonotype was seen ten or more times. This sequence joins TRBV12-3 or TRBV12-4 and TRBJ2-7, with D perhaps given as TRBD1 or TRBD2 (5 bases each). The CDR3 length is 13 residues. The germline V and J ends were trimmed by 3 bases and 7 bases, with 13 bases remaining between them. In DNA, the CDR3 is TGTGCCAGCAGTTTTCAGGGTCGGGGTGAGCAGTACTTC. Encoded protein: CASSFQGRGEQYF.

This clonotype appeared many times. The V and J genes are TRBV2 and TRBJ1-1; 7 bases line up with TRBD1. V gave up 1 base and J gave up 6 bases; unmatched junction bases: 2. The germline V gene encodes CDR1 SNHLY and CDR2 FYNNEI. CDR3 length: 13 amino acids. The CDR3: CASSEGQGAEAFF. The CDR3 DNA is TGTGCCAGCAGTGAAGGGCAGGGGGCTGAAGCTTTCTTT.

This clonotype was seen at least ten times. The chain has TRBV6-1 and TRBJ2-7, with D tentatively TRBD2 (5 bases). The CDR3 covers 13 residues. The V and J ends lost 7 bases and 3 bases respectively, with 13 bases between them. CDR1 and CDR2 from the germline V gene are MNHNS and SASEGT. CDR3 DNA sequence: TGTGCCAGCACCGCCGGACTGAGCTACGAGCAGTACTTC. Protein: CASTAGLSYEQYF.

This clonotype appeared many times. The chain is built from TRBV15 and TRBJ1-2, with a weak D call TRBD1 (5 bases). CDR1 LNHNV and CDR2 YYDKDF come from the germline V gene (reference sequence). V was shortened by 7 bases and J by 9 bases, with 18 bases between the two germline ends. The CDR3 has 13 amino acids. The CDR3 nucleotides read TGTGCCACCAACAGGAAGGGACTGTACAGCTACACCTTC. Residues: CATNRKGLYSYTF.

On this clonotype: At one of its ends the junction is not consistent with the germline gene, which may arise from a read error. This chain joins TRBV4-1 and TRBJ2-5, with 7 positions matching TRBD2. Germline V gene data show CDR1 as MGHRA and CDR2 as YSYEKL. CDR3 length: 14 amino acids. CDR3 bases: TGTGCCAGCAGCGTGGGACTAATCCAAGAGACCCAGTACTTC. This sequence encodes CASSVGLIQETQYF.

This clonotype showed up many times. The chain has TRBV28 and TRBJ2-5; weak D call: TRBD1 (5 bases). The germline V and J ends were trimmed by 1 base and 5 bases, with 17 bases remaining between them. There are 16 residues in the CDR3. Per the germline V gene, CDR1 is MDHEN and CDR2 is SYDVKM. For the CDR3, the DNA is TGTGCCAGCAGTTTATTACAGGCAAGAGTGCGGGAGACCCAGTACTTC. It encodes CASSLLQARVRETQYF.

This clonotype was picked up many times. The chain's CDR3 is CASSEMTGTAGNTIYF. In DNA, the CDR3 is TGTGCCAGCAGTGAAATGACAGGAACGGCTGGAAACACCATATATTTT. The rearrangement uses TRBV6-1 and TRBJ1-3; maybe TRBD1 (6 bases). This CDR3 has 16 residues. CDR1 is MNHNS and CDR2 is SASEGT in the germline V gene. Trimming left V 2 bases short and J 2 bases short, with 13 bases between.

In its sample, this clonotype was seen many times. The chain joins TRBV9 to TRBJ1-1; no clear D gene. Looked up from germline, CDR1 is SGDLS and CDR2 is YYNGEE. The CDR3 runs to 13 residues. Trimming removed 4 bases at V and 5 bases at J, with 12 bases between. The CDR3 coding sequence is TGTGCCAGCAGCCGGGTGGGTGAGACTGAAGCTTTCTTT. It translates to CASSRVGETEAFF.

Many counts were recorded for this clonotype. The chain carries TRBV6-1 and TRBJ1-2, with TRBD1 identical over 8 bases. The germline V gene encodes CDR1 MNHNS and CDR2 SASEGT. Germline trimming cut 6 bases from V and 4 bases from J; bases unmatched to any gene: 10. The CDR3 is made up of 15 amino acids. The CDR3 nucleotides are TGTGCCAGCAGGACGATGGGGACAGGATTCTATGGCTACACCTTC. It encodes CASRTMGTGFYGYTF.

Concerning this clonotype: One junction end does not reproduce the germline sequence, and a read error may be involved. J is TRBJ1-1 and V is TRBV6-5; a possible D gene is TRBD1 (6 bases). The CDR3 extends over 14 amino acids. Germline CDR1 reads MNHEY; CDR2 reads SVGAGI. Here the CDR3 reads CASSYLDRGPESFF. The DNA for the CDR3 is TGTGCCAGCAGTTACCTCGATCGGGGGCCTGAATCTTTCTTT.

This clonotype was counted many times. This chain connects TRBV7-2 to TRBJ1-2, with unresolved D. V lost 1 base and J 8 bases, leaving 14 bases between the germline ends. This CDR3 is built from 14 residues. Germline loops: CDR1 SGHTA, CDR2 FQGNSA. The CDR3 bases are TGTGCCAGCAGCTTAGGTATCGGATTGATCGGCTACACCTTC. Its protein is CASSLGIGLIGYTF.

J is TRBJ1-2 and V is TRBV3-1, with TRBD1 matching 11 bases. CDR1 is LGHDT, CDR2 YNNKEL, per germline (reference sequence). V dropped 5 bases and J dropped 3; count of bases not matched to a gene: 8. The CDR3 runs 16 residues. The CDR3 loop reads CASSDDRTGGYYGYTF. CDR3 coding DNA: TGTGCCAGCAGCGACGACCGGACAGGGGGCTACTATGGCTACACCTTC.

This clonotype came up many times. The chain is built from TRBV28 and TRBJ2-2; 7 bases are a match to TRBD2. V was clipped by 7 bases and J by 5 bases; unmatched bases: 7. The CDR3 has 14 amino acids. The germline gives CDR1 MDHEN, CDR2 SYDVKM. The CDR3 here is CASTLGGWTGELFF. CDR3 nucleotides: TGTGCCAGCACCCTGGGGGGGTGGACCGGGGAGCTGTTTTTT. The variable domain in full, with the rest retrieved from reference TRBV28 and TRBJ2-2, is DVKVTQSSRYLVKRTGEKVFLECVQDMDHENMFWYRQDPGLGLRLIYFSYDVKMKEKGDIPEGYSVSREKKERFSLILESASTNQTSMYLCASTLGGWTGELFFGEGSRLTVL.

This clonotype came up many times. The CDR3 coding sequence is TGTGCCAGCAGCTTAAGGGACAGGGGGGTAGAAGAGACCCAGTACTTC. Its protein is CASSLRDRGVEETQYF. The chain has TRBV11-2 and TRBJ2-5, with 11 nucleotides matching TRBD1. The CDR3 is made up of 16 amino acids. Looked up from germline, CDR1 is SGHAT and CDR2 is FQNNGV. Germline trimming cut 2 bases from V and 3 bases from J; bases unmatched to any gene: 5.

This clonotype was seen repeatedly, ten times or more. The chain links TRBV12-3 or TRBV12-4 to TRBJ1-5, with a tentative D call TRBD1 (5 bases). The V and J ends lost 1 base and 6 bases respectively, with 13 bases between them. This CDR3 contains 15 residues. CDR3 nucleotides: TGTGCCAGCAGTTTAGTGCAGGGATGGACTCAGCCCCAGCATTTT. This translates into CASSLVQGWTQPQHF.

There are many counts of this clonotype. CDR3 sequence (DNA): TGTGCCAGCAGCGGGACAGGCCCAACTAACCGGCAGTACTTC. Translated, it gives CASSGTGPTNRQYF. The chain has TRBV6-5 and TRBJ2-7; 8 nucleotides agree with TRBD1. V dropped 6 bases and J dropped 9; count of bases not matched to a gene: 13. The CDR3 extends over 14 amino acids. CDR1 is MNHEY and CDR2 is SVGAGI in the germline V gene.

This chain uses TRBV12-3 or TRBV12-4 with TRBJ1-6; D uncertain. Trimming took 6 bases from V and 5 from J, leaving 11 bases between them. The length of the CDR3 is 14 residues. The CDR3: CASSPNRNNSPLHF. The CDR3, as DNA: TGTGCCAGCAGCCCAAACAGAAATAATTCACCCCTCCACTTT.

This clonotype was counted ten times or more. The V call is TRBV6-2 or TRBV6-3, the J call TRBJ2-5; D could derive from TRBD1 or TRBD2 (6 bases each). Trimming removed 5 bases from V and 5 bases from J, with 12 bases in between. The CDR3 loop spans 13 amino acids. Germline CDR1 reads MNHEY; CDR2 reads SVGEGT. The CDR3 coding sequence is TGTGCCAGCAGTCCGGGGGCGGTGGAGACCCAGTACTTC. It yields the protein CASSPGAVETQYF.

This clonotype was detected many times. The chain links TRBV6-1 to TRBJ1-2; D gene uncertain. This CDR3 is built from 14 residues. Trimming stripped 4 bases from V and 5 bases from J, with 14 bases between. From germline, CDR1 is MNHNS and CDR2 SASEGT. The CDR3 sequence: CASSALRTVYGYTF. The DNA for the CDR3 is TGTGCCAGCAGTGCCCTAAGGACGGTTTATGGCTACACCTTC.

This clonotype was detected a few times. The chain joins TRBV6-5 to TRBJ1-2; D remains ambiguous. This CDR3 has 14 residues. V was pared by 3 bases and J by 1 base, with 9 bases between. CDR1 and CDR2 from the germline V gene are MNHEY and SVGAGI. CDR3 residues: CASSYWADNYGYTF. CDR3 DNA: TGTGCCAGCAGTTATTGGGCAGATAACTATGGCTACACCTTC.